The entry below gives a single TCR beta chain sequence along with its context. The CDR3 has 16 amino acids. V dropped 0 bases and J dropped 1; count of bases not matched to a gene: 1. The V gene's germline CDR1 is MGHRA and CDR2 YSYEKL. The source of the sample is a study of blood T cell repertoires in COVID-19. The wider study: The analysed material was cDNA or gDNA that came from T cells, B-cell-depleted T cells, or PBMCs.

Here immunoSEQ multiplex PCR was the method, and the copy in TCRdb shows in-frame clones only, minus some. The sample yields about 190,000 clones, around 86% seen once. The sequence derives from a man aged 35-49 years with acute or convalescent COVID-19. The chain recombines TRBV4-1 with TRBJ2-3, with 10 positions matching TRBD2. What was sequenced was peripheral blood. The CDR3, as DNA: TGCGCCAGCAGCCAAGAGCTAGCGGGGGGCACAGATACGCAGTATTTT. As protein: CASSQELAGGTDTQYF.